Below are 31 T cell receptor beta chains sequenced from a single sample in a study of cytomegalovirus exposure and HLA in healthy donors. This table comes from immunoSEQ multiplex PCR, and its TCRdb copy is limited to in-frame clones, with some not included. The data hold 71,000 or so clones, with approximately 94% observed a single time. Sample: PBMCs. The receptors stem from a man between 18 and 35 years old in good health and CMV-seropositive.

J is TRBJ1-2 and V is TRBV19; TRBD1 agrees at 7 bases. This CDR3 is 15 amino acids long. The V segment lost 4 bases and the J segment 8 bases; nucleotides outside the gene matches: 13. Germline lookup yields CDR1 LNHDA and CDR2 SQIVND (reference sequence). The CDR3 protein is CASSTPVQGLGGYTF. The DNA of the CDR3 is TGTGCCAGTAGTACCCCCGTACAGGGGTTGGGAGGCTACACCTTC.

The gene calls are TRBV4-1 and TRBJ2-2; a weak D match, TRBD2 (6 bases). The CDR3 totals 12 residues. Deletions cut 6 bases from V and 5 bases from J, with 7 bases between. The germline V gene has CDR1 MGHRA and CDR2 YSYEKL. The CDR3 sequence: CASRGGTGELFF. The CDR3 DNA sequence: TGCGCCAGCAGGGGAGGAACCGGGGAGCTGTTTTTT.

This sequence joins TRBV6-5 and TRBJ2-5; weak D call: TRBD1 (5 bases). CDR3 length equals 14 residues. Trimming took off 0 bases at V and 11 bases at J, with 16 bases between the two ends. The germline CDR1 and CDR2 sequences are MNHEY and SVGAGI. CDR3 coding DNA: TGTGCCAGCAGTTACTCGTCTTCCCTGACAGAACAGTACTTC. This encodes CASSYSSSLTEQYF.

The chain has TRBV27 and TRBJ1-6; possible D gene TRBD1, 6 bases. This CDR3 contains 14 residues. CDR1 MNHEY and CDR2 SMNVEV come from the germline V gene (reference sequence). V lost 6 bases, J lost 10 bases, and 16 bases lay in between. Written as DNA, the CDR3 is TGTGCCAGCAGCTCTGTGGGGGGGGGCTCACCCCTCCACTTT. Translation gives CASSSVGGGSPLHF.

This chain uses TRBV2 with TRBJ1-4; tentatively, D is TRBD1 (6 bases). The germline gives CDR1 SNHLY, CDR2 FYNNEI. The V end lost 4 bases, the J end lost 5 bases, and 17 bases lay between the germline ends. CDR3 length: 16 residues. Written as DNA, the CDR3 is TGTGCCAGCAGTGGGGGAACAGGGAGGGGGAATGAAAAACTGTTTTTT. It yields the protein CASSGGTGRGNEKLFF.

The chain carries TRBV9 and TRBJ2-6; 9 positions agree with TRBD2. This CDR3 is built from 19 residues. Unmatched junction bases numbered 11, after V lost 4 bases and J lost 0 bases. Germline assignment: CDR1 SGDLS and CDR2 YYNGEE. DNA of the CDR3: TGTGCCAGCAGCCCTGGGGCTAGCGGGGACAGCTCTGGGGCCAACGTCCTGACTTTC. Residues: CASSPGASGDSSGANVLTF.

CDR3 loop: CAWSFPGCNAGEVDEQYF. The CDR3 coding sequence is TGTGCCTGGAGTTTTCCTGGGTGTAATGCGGGAGAGGTGGACGAGCAGTACTTC. The V call is TRBV30, the J call TRBJ2-7, with TRBD2 matching 7 bases. CDR3 length: 18 amino acids. The germline V gene has CDR1 GTSNPN and CDR2 SVGIG (reference sequence). Losses at the gene ends were 2 bases for V and 5 bases for J; bases not matched to a gene: 21.

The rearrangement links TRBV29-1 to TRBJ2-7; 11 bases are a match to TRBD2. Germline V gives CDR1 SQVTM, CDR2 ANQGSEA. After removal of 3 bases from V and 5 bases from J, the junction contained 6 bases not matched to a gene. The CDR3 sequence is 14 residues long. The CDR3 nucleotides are TGCAGCGTTGAGGTTGGACTAGCGGGCAACGAGCAGTACTTC. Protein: CSVEVGLAGNEQYF.

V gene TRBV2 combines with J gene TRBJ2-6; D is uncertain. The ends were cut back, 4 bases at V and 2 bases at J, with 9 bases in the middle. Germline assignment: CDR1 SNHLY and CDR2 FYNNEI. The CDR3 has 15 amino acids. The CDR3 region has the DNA TGTGCCAGCAGTGGAAGCCTACCTGGGGCCAACGTCCTGACTTTC. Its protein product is CASSGSLPGANVLTF.

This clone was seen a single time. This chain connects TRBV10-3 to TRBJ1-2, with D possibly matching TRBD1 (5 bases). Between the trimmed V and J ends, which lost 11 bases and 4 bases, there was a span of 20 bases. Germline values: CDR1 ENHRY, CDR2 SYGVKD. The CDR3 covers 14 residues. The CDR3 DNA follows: TGTGCCGTTTCCTCCACGGGGGTCACCTATGGCTACACCTTC. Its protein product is CAVSSTGVTYGYTF.

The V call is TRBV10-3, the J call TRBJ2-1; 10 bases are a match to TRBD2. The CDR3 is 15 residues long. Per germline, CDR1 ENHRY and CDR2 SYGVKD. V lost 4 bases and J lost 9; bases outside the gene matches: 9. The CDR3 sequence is CAISGSSGGASEQFF. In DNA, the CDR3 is TGTGCCATCAGTGGAAGCAGCGGGGGGGCAAGTGAGCAGTTCTTC.

CDR3 sequence reads: CASTTGTGGLSGGYTF. The CDR3 nucleotides read TGTGCCAGCACCACCGGGACAGGGGGCCTCTCGGGCGGCTACACCTTC. The chain employs TRBV7-8 and TRBJ1-2; 12 positions match TRBD1. Trimming took 7 bases from V and 8 from J; bases not matched to a gene: 14. This CDR3 region has 16 residues. Germline CDR1 is SGHVS and CDR2 is FQNEAQ.

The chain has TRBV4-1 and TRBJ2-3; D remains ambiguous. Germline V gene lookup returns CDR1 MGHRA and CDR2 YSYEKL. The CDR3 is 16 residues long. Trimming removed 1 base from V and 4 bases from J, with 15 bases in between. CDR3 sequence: CASSQGSTRVADTQYF. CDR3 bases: TGCGCCAGCAGCCAAGGGAGTACTCGGGTCGCAGATACGCAGTATTTT.

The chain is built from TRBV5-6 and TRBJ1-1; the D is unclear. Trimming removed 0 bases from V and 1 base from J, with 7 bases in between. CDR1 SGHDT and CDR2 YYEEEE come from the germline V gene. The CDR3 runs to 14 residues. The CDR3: CASSLGLSNTEAFF. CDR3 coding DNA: TGTGCCAGCAGCTTGGGACTTTCGAACACTGAAGCTTTCTTT.

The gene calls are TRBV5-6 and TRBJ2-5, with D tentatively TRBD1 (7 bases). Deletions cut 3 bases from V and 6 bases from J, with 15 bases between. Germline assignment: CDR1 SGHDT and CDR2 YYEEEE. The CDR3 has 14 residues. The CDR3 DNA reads TGTGCCAGCAGCTCAAACAGGGGAGGACAGACCCAGTACTTC. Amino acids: CASSSNRGGQTQYF. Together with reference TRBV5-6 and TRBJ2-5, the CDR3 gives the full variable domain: DAGVTQSPTHLIKTRGQQVTLRCSPKSGHDTVSWYQQALGQGPQFIFQYYEEEERQRGNFPDRFSGHQFPNYSSELNVNALLLGDSALYLCASSSNRGGQTQYFGPGTRLLVL.

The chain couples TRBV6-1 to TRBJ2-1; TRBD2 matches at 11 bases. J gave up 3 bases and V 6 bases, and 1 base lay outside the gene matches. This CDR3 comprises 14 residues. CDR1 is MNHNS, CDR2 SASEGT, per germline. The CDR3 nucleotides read TGTGCCAGCAGGGGACTAGCGGACTACAATGAGCAGTTCTTC. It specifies CASRGLADYNEQFF.

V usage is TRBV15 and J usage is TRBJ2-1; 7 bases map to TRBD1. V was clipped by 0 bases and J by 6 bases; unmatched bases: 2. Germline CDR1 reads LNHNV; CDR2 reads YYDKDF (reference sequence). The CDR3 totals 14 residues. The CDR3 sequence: CATSRDAGGNEQFF. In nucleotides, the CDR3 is TGTGCCACCAGCAGAGATGCAGGGGGCAATGAGCAGTTCTTC.

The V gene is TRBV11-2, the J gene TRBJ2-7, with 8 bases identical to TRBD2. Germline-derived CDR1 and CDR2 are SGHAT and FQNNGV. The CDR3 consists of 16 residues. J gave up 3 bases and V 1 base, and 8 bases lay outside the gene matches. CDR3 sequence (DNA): TGTGCCAGCAGCTTAGGCCTTAGGCGGGGGGACTACGAGCAGTACTTC. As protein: CASSLGLRRGDYEQYF. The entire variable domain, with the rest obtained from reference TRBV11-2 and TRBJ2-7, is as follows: EAGVAQSPRYKIIEKRQSVAFWCNPISGHATLYWYQQILGQGPKLLIQFQNNGVVDDSQLPKDRFSAERLKGVDSTLKIQPAKLEDSAVYLCASSLGLRRGDYEQYFGPGTRLTVT.

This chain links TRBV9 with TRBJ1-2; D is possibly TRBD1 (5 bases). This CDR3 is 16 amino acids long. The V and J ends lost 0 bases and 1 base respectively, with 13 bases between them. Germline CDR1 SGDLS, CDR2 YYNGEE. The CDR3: CASSVGFRQNNYGYTF. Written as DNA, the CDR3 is TGTGCCAGCAGCGTAGGATTTAGACAGAATAACTATGGCTACACCTTC.

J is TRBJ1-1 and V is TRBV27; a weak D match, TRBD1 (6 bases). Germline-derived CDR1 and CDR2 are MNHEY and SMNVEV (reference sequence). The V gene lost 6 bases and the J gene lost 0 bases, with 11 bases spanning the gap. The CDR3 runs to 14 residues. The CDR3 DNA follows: TGTGCCAGCAGAAACGACAGGATGAACACTGAAGCTTTCTTT. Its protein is CASRNDRMNTEAFF.

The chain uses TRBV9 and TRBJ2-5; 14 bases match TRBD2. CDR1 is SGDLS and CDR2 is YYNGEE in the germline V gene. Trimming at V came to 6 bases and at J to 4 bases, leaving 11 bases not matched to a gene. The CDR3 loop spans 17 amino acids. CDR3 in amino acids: CASTQGTSGSGGETQYF. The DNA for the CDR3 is TGTGCCAGCACCCAGGGGACTAGCGGGAGTGGAGGAGAGACCCAGTACTTC. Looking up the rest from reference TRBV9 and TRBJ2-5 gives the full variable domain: DSGVTQTPKHLITATGQRVTLRCSPRSGDLSVYWYQQSLDQGLQFLIQYYNGEERAKGNILERFSAQQFPDLHSELNLSSLELGDSALYFCASTQGTSGSGGETQYFGPGTRLLVL.

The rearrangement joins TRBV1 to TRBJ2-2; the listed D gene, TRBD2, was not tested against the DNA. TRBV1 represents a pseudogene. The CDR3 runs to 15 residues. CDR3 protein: CTSSQTSGSSGELFF. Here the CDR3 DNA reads TGCACCAGCAGCCAGACTAGCGGGAGCTCCGGGGAGCTGTTTTTT.

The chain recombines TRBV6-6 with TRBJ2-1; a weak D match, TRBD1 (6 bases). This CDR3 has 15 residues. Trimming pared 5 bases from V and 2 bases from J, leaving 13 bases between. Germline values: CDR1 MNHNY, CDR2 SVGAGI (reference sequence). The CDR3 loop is CASSPLGDTYNEQFF. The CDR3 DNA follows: TGTGCCAGCAGTCCCCTTGGGGACACCTACAATGAGCAGTTCTTC.

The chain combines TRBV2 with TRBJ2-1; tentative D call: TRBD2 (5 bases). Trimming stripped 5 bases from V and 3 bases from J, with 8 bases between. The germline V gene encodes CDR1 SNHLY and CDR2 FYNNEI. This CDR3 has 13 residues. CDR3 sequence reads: CASSTSGYNEQFF. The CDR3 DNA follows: TGTGCCAGCAGTACCAGCGGCTACAATGAGCAGTTCTTC.

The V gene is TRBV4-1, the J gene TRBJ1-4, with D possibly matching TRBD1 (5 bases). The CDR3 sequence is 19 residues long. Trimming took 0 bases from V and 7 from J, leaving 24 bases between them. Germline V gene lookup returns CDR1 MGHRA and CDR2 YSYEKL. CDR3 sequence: CASSQDMFGGPRGGEKLFF. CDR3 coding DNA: TGCGCCAGCAGCCAAGATATGTTCGGGGGACCTCGGGGGGGTGAAAAACTGTTTTTT.

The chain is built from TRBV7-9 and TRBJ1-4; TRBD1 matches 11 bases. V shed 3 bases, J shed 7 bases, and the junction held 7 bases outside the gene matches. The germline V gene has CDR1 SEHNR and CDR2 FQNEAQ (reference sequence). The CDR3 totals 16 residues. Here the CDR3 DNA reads TGTGCCAGCAGCTTGCGAGGACAGGGGGCTGGTGAAAAACTGTTTTTT. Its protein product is CASSLRGQGAGEKLFF.

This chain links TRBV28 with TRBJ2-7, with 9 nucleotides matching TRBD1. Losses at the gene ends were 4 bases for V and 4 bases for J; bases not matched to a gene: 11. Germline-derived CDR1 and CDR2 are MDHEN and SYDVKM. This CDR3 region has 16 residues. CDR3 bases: TGTGCCAGCAGTTCGGGACAGGGTCTTTGGTCGTACGAGCAGTACTTC. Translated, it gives CASSSGQGLWSYEQYF.

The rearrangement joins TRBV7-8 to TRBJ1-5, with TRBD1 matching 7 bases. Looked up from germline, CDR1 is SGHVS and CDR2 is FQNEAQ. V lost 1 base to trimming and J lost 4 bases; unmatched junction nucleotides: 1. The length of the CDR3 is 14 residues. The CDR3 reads CASSLETGNQPQHF. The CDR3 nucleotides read TGTGCCAGCAGCTTAGAGACAGGGAATCAGCCCCAGCATTTT.

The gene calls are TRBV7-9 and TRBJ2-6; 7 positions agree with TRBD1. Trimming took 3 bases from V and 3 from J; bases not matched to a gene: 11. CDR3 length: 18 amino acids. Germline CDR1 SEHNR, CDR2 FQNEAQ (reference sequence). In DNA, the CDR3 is TGTGCCAGCAGCTTGGCAGGGGGTCCCCGTGGTGGGGCCAACGTCCTGACTTTC. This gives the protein CASSLAGGPRGGANVLTF.

DNA of the CDR3: TGTGCCAGCAGACGGACAGGAACAGAGACCCAGTACTTC. Protein sequence: CASRRTGTETQYF. The J gene is TRBJ2-5, the V gene TRBV2; 7 bases fit TRBD1. Germline V gene lookup returns CDR1 SNHLY and CDR2 FYNNEI. The CDR3 covers 13 residues. V lost 6 bases and J lost 4; bases outside the gene matches: 5.

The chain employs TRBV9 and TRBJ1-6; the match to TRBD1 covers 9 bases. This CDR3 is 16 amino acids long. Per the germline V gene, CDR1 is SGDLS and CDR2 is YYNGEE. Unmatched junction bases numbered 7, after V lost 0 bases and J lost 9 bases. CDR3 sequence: CASSVDSGTGFSPLHF. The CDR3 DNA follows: TGTGCCAGCAGCGTAGATTCCGGGACAGGGTTTTCACCCCTCCACTTT.